These 9 T cell receptor beta chains originate from one sample sequenced in a study of T cell responses to AZD1222 COVID-19 vaccine. Profiling relied on immunoSEQ multiplex PCR, and the TCRdb table lists in-frame clones only, not all of them. The table lists 120,000 to 150,000 clones, under 95% of them singletons. The sequencing here drew on peripheral blood, taken on day 0 of AZD1222 vaccination. The origin of the receptors is an adult in good health.

V is TRBV5-8 and J is TRBJ1-6; TRBD1 might be the D (5 bases). The CDR3 has 14 residues. Germline lookup yields CDR1 SGHTS and CDR2 YDEGEE. V was clipped by 1 base and J by 7 bases, with 9 bases between them. The CDR3 spells CASSLRQLNSPLHF. In DNA, the CDR3 is TGTGCCAGCAGCTTGAGACAGCTAAATTCACCCCTCCACTTT.

The chain uses TRBV9 and TRBJ2-5; D is uncertain. The CDR3 consists of 14 residues. The V end lost 1 base, the J end lost 3 bases, and 10 bases lay between the germline ends. Germline CDR1 is SGDLS and CDR2 is YYNGEE. The DNA for the CDR3 is TGTGCCAGCAGCGTAACTGGATCAAAAGAGACCCAGTACTTC. This translates into CASSVTGSKETQYF. The entire variable domain, with the rest obtained from reference TRBV9 and TRBJ2-5, is as follows: DSGVTQTPKHLITATGQRVTLRCSPRSGDLSVYWYQQSLDQGLQFLIQYYNGEERAKGNILERFSAQQFPDLHSELNLSSLELGDSALYFCASSVTGSKETQYFGPGTRLLVL.

V gene TRBV7-9 combines with J gene TRBJ2-6; no clear D. Germline values: CDR1 SEHNR, CDR2 FQNEAQ (reference sequence). The CDR3 totals 14 residues. V lost 4 bases and J lost 0, with 4 bases in between. The CDR3 bases are TGTGCCAGCAGCTCAAACTCTGGGGCCAACGTCCTGACTTTC. It codes for CASSSNSGANVLTF.

The genes are TRBV29-1 and TRBJ2-3, with 13 nucleotides matching TRBD2. From germline, CDR1 is SQVTM and CDR2 ANQGSEA. The trim removed 6 bases at V and 2 bases at J, leaving 5 bases unmatched. CDR3 length equals 15 residues. This CDR3 is CSVHGLAGDTDTQYF. CDR3 coding DNA: TGCAGCGTACACGGACTAGCGGGGGACACAGATACGCAGTATTTT.

This chain links TRBV5-1 with TRBJ1-1; 9 bases map to TRBD1. Germline-derived CDR1 and CDR2 are SGHRS and YFSETQ. The CDR3 totals 14 residues. After removal of 3 bases from V and 2 bases from J, the junction contained 2 bases not matched to a gene. Written as DNA, the CDR3 is TGCGCCAGCAGCTCACAGGGGGCCAACACTGAAGCTTTCTTT. As protein: CASSSQGANTEAFF.

The CDR3 region has the DNA TGTGCCACCAGCAGAGATACCGCAGCTCCTAGCACAGATACGCAGTATTTT. This translates into CATSRDTAAPSTDTQYF. The chain couples TRBV15 to TRBJ2-3; D ambiguous. Per germline, CDR1 LNHNV and CDR2 YYDKDF (reference sequence). V lost 0 bases and J 0 bases, leaving 13 bases between the germline ends. This CDR3 has 17 residues.

This clone came up a few times. This sample includes further DNA sequences coding for the same CDR3. The V gene is TRBV9, the J gene TRBJ2-3; the D is unclear. The germline V gene encodes CDR1 SGDLS and CDR2 YYNGEE. The CDR3 is made up of 11 amino acids. V was clipped by 0 bases and J by 5 bases, with 1 base between them. This CDR3 is CASSVEDTQYF. In DNA, the CDR3 is TGTGCCAGCAGCGTAGAAGATACGCAGTATTTT.

The chain is built from TRBV6-1 and TRBJ2-7; perhaps D is TRBD1 or TRBD2 (5 bases each). The germline CDR1 and CDR2 sequences are MNHNS and SASEGT. There are 16 residues in the CDR3. V lost 4 bases, J lost 0 bases, and 16 bases lay in between. The CDR3 protein is CASSGGGYGFSYEQYF. CDR3 bases: TGTGCCAGCAGTGGGGGCGGGTACGGCTTCTCCTACGAGCAGTACTTC.

The chain uses TRBV7-9 and TRBJ1-2; D call uncertain. Germline CDR1 and CDR2: SEHNR and FQNEAQ (reference sequence). CDR3 length: 13 residues. Trimming stripped 1 base from V and 1 base from J, with 4 bases between. The CDR3 protein is CASSLGGNYGYTF. CDR3 DNA: TGTGCCAGCAGCTTAGGGGGTAACTATGGCTACACCTTC.